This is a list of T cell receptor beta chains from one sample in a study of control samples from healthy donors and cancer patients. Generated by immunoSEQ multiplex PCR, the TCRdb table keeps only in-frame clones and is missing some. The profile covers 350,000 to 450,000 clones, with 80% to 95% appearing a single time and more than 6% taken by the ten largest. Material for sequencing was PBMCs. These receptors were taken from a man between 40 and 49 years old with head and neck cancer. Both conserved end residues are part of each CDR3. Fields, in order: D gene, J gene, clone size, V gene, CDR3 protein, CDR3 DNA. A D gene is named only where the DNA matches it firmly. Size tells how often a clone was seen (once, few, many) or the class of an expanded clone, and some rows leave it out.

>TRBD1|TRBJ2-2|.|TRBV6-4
CASSATGVGELFF
TGTGCCAGCAGTGCCACAGGGGTCGGGGAGCTGTTTTTT
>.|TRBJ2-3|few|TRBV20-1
CSADGDTQYF
TGCAGTGCTGACGGAGATACGCAGTATTTT
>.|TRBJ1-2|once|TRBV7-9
CASSLGPYGYTF
TGTGCCAGCAGCTTGGGGCCCTATGGCTACACCTTC
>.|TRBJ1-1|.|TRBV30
CAWIDQGNTEAFF
TGTGCCTGGATTGACCAGGGGAACACTGAAGCTTTCTTT
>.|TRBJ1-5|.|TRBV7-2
CASSLSGRRYSNQPQHF
TGTGCCAGCAGCTTATCCGGGAGGCGTTATAGCAATCAGCCCCAGCATTTT
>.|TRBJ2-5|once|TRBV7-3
CASSSQGGLKETQYF
TGTGCCAGCAGCTCCCAAGGGGGTCTCAAAGAGACCCAGTACTTC
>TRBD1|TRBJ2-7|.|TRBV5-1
CASSLVAQGSVEQYF
TGCGCCAGCAGCTTGGTCGCACAGGGGTCCGTCGAGCAGTACTTC
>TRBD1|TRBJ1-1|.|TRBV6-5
CASSTGTVLNTEAFF
TGTGCCAGCAGTACCGGGACAGTTTTGAACACTGAAGCTTTCTTT
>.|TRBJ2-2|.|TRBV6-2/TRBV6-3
CASSLTGTLNTGELFF
TGTGCCAGCAGCCTTACCGGGACCTTGAACACCGGGGAGCTGTTTTTT
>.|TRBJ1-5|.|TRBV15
CATSRVVNRPQHF
TGTGCCACCAGCAGAGTCGTAAATCGGCCCCAGCATTTT
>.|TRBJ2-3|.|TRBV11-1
CASSLNGQITDTQYF
TGTGCCAGCAGCCTCAACGGACAAATAACCGATACGCAGTATTTT